One and the same sample provided the 27 T cell receptor beta chains below, sequenced in a study of T cell responses to AZD1222 COVID-19 vaccine (dated by TCRdb to about 2021). What the time point label conveys for this sample: baseline before first vaccination. The library was obtained by the immunoSEQ multiplex PCR assay. The clones in this table, taken by TCRdb from immuneACCESS, are in-frame only. Not every clone is retained; where verified, under half of the shortfall comes from an unresolved V gene, and the cause of the rest is unknown. This sample comprises roughly 130,000 clones, approximately 88% of them detected only once. Approximately 8% of the sample goes to the ten largest clones. The sample here was peripheral blood, taken on day 0 of AZD1222 vaccination. The receptors were sampled from an adult in good health.

This chain uses TRBV19 with TRBJ2-7; D not resolved. The CDR3 length is 13 residues. Per the germline V gene, CDR1 is LNHDA and CDR2 is SQIVND (reference sequence). Trimming took off 4 bases at V and 5 bases at J, with 12 bases between the two ends. The CDR3 region is CASSRETLHEQYF. Written as DNA, the CDR3 is TGTGCCAGTAGTAGAGAAACTCTCCACGAGCAGTACTTC.

The genes are TRBV3-1 (or the pseudogene TRBV3-2) and TRBJ2-7; D not certain. V was clipped by 6 bases and J by 3 bases, with 9 bases between them. CDR1 and CDR2 from the germline V gene are LGHDT and YNNKEL (reference sequence). The CDR3 spans 12 residues. CDR3 sequence reads: CASSPSVYEQYF. CDR3 in DNA: TGTGCCAGCAGTCCCTCGGTCTACGAGCAGTACTTC.

The chain uses TRBV9 and TRBJ2-7, with D hard to call. V was shortened by 2 bases and J by 7 bases, with 13 bases between the two germline ends. CDR1 and CDR2 from the germline V gene are SGDLS and YYNGEE. The CDR3 covers 13 residues. The CDR3 here is CASSVSGGVEQYF. CDR3 coding DNA: TGTGCCAGCAGCGTTTCGGGTGGGGTTGAGCAGTACTTC. Based on the CDR3 plus reference TRBV9 and TRBJ2-7, the full variable domain is DSGVTQTPKHLITATGQRVTLRCSPRSGDLSVYWYQQSLDQGLQFLIQYYNGEERAKGNILERFSAQQFPDLHSELNLSSLELGDSALYFCASSVSGGVEQYFGPGTRLTVT.

The genes are TRBV7-9 and TRBJ2-7; no clear D gene. CDR1 is SEHNR, CDR2 FQNEAQ, per germline (reference sequence). The length of the CDR3 is 11 residues. Trimming removed 5 bases from V and 6 bases from J, with 8 bases in between. The chain's CDR3 is CASSVGFEQYF. In DNA, the CDR3 is TGTGCCAGCAGCGTTGGCTTCGAGCAGTACTTC. Drawing the rest from reference TRBV7-9 and TRBJ2-7, the complete variable domain is DTGVSQNPRHKITKRGQNVTFRCDPISEHNRLYWYRQTLGQGPEFLTYFQNEAQLEKSRLLSDRFSAERPKGSFSTLEIQRTEQGDSAMYLCASSVGFEQYFGPGTRLTVT.

J is TRBJ1-5 and V is TRBV6-5, with D possibly TRBD1 on 6 matching bases. CDR1 and CDR2 (germline): MNHEY, SVGAGI. CDR3 length: 15 residues. V lost 6 bases to trimming and J lost 4 bases, with 16 bases between them. In nucleotides, the CDR3 is TGTGCCAGCAGCACCTCAGGGGATTTGAATCAGCCCCAGCATTTT. Its protein is CASSTSGDLNQPQHF.

This rearrangement joins TRBV10-1 to TRBJ2-2; D is unclear. Trimming pared 4 bases from V and 0 bases from J, leaving 6 bases between. CDR1 and CDR2 from the germline V gene are WNHNN and SYGVQD (reference sequence). This CDR3 has 14 residues. The CDR3 region has the DNA TGCGCCAGCAGTGGGTATACGAACACCGGGGAGCTGTTTTTT. Protein sequence: CASSGYTNTGELFF.

The rearrangement uses TRBV5-3 and TRBJ2-3; D is ambiguous. TRBV5-3 is marked as an open reading frame, function uncertain. Trimming took 4 bases from V and 0 from J, leaving 9 bases between them. The CDR3 extends over 14 amino acids. CDR3 nucleotides: TGTGCCAGAAGCCTCCGAACTAGCACAGATACGCAGTATTTT. Translating gives CARSLRTSTDTQYF.

The V and J genes are TRBV4-1 and TRBJ1-4; no reliable D call. Germline V lookup: CDR1 MGHRA, CDR2 YSYEKL. The CDR3 has 16 amino acids. Trimming pared 3 bases from V and 0 bases from J, leaving 11 bases between. CDR3 sequence reads: CASSQEGSPTNEKLFF. DNA for the CDR3: TGCGCCAGCAGCCAGGAGGGATCCCCAACTAATGAAAAACTGTTTTTT.

The CDR3 nucleotides read TGTGCCAGCAGCACTGCGGACTGGCCGAATAACTATGGCTACACCTTC. This encodes CASSTADWPNNYGYTF. The chain is built from TRBV11-1 and TRBJ1-2; D unresolved. This CDR3 is built from 16 residues. Germline V lookup: CDR1 SGHAT, CDR2 FQDESV (reference sequence). Trimming pared 5 bases from V and 1 base from J, leaving 17 bases between.

DNA of the CDR3: TGTGCCAGCAGTGAATCGGCAGGGGGCTCTGGAAACACCATATATTTT. Amino acids: CASSESAGGSGNTIYF. The chain combines TRBV25-1 with TRBJ1-3; 7 bases are a match to TRBD1. Trimming took 1 base from V and 0 from J; bases not matched to a gene: 3. Germline V gives CDR1 MGHDK, CDR2 SYGVNS. The CDR3 sequence is 16 residues long.

The V and J genes are TRBV5-1 and TRBJ2-3; 9 bases are shared with TRBD2. Trimming removed 7 bases from V and 6 bases from J; junction bases left unmatched: 9. Germline V gene lookup returns CDR1 SGHRS and CDR2 YFSETQ. There are 14 residues in the CDR3. The CDR3 sequence is CASCHSGGMDTQYF. CDR3 DNA: TGCGCCAGCTGCCATAGCGGGGGCATGGATACGCAGTATTTT. The whole variable domain, filled in from reference TRBV5-1 and TRBJ2-3, reads KAGVTQTPRYLIKTRGQQVTLSCSPISGHRSVSWYQQTPGQGLQFLFEYFSETQRNKGNFPGRFSGRQFSNSRSEMNVSTLELGDSALYLCASCHSGGMDTQYFGPGTRLTVL.

The chain has TRBV7-8 and TRBJ1-2; TRBD1 matches at 10 bases. The CDR3 totals 13 residues. After removal of 5 bases from V and 5 bases from J, the junction contained 2 bases not matched to a gene. Germline assignment: CDR1 SGHVS and CDR2 FQNEAQ. The CDR3 DNA sequence: TGTGCCAGCAGCGGACAGGGGGAATATGGCTACACCTTC. Translating gives CASSGQGEYGYTF.

This chain joins TRBV29-1 and TRBJ2-7; D unclear. CDR3 length equals 10 residues. Germline CDR1 and CDR2: SQVTM and ANQGSEA. The germline V and J ends were trimmed by 4 bases and 6 bases, with 7 bases remaining between them. The CDR3 nucleotides read TGCAGCGTTGTGGCGGTCGAGCAGTACTTC. This codes for CSVVAVEQYF.

V is TRBV14 and J is TRBJ1-1, with no clear D. Trimming took off 3 bases at V and 1 base at J, with 6 bases between the two ends. The CDR3 spans 13 residues. CDR1 and CDR2 (germline): SGHDN, FVKESK. The CDR3 nucleotides are TGTGCCAGCAGCCAGCTTTGGAACACTGAAGCTTTCTTT. Protein sequence: CASSQLWNTEAFF. The full variable domain, in which reference TRBV14 and TRBJ1-1 provide the parts outside the CDR3, is EAGVTQFPSHSVIEKGQTVTLRCDPISGHDNLYWYRRVMGKEIKFLLHFVKESKQDESGMPNNRFLAERTGGTYSTLKVQPAELEDSGVYFCASSQLWNTEAFFGQGTRLTVV.

The chain joins TRBV27 to TRBJ1-3, with a weak D call TRBD1 (5 bases). The germline gives CDR1 MNHEY, CDR2 SMNVEV (reference sequence). This CDR3 region has 15 residues. Deletions cut 6 bases from V and 0 bases from J, with 12 bases between. The CDR3 spells CASSRTSSSGNTIYF. The CDR3 DNA reads as TGTGCCAGCAGCAGGACATCTTCCTCTGGAAACACCATATATTTT.

The rearrangement joins TRBV7-8 to TRBJ2-7, with TRBD1 matching over 10 bases. This CDR3 has 15 amino acids. Germline CDR1 reads SGHVS; CDR2 reads FQNEAQ. The V gene end was trimmed by 5 bases and the J gene end by 5 bases; junction bases not matched to a gene: 9. The CDR3 protein is CASSIRDRGINEQYF. The CDR3 nucleotides read TGTGCCAGCAGCATCCGGGACAGGGGTATAAACGAGCAGTACTTC.

This sequence joins TRBV6-5 and TRBJ1-4; no firm D call. Germline V lookup: CDR1 MNHEY, CDR2 SVGAGI. Trimming stripped 6 bases from V and 0 bases from J, with 5 bases between. The CDR3 is made up of 13 amino acids. Here the CDR3 DNA reads TGTGCCAGCAGGCGTGCAACTAATGAAAAACTGTTTTTT. It translates to CASRRATNEKLFF.

V usage is TRBV2 and J usage is TRBJ1-2; D call uncertain. This CDR3 is 13 amino acids long. V lost 4 bases to trimming and J lost 8 bases, with 14 bases between them. Germline V gives CDR1 SNHLY, CDR2 FYNNEI. CDR3 coding DNA: TGTGCCAGCAGTGTGAGGCAGGAAGGAGGCTACACCTTC. Residues: CASSVRQEGGYTF.

This sequence joins TRBV12-3 or TRBV12-4 and TRBJ1-2; D remains unclear. Trimming left V 1 base short and J 4 bases short, with 7 bases between. There are 13 residues in the CDR3. The CDR3 region is CASSLGPLYGYTF. CDR3 bases: TGTGCCAGCAGTTTAGGGCCGCTCTATGGCTACACCTTC.

The V and J genes are TRBV3-1 (or the pseudogene TRBV3-2) and TRBJ2-1; 7 bases map to TRBD2. The junction had 2 bases not matched to a gene; V was cut back by 1 base and J by 2 bases. Germline V lookup: CDR1 LGHDT, CDR2 YNNKEL (reference sequence). The CDR3 length is 15 residues. Here the CDR3 reads CASSQGSGTYNEQFF. The CDR3 DNA follows: TGTGCCAGCAGCCAAGGGAGCGGGACCTACAATGAGCAGTTCTTC.

The V call is TRBV10-3, the J call TRBJ2-7; TRBD1 agrees at 8 bases. This CDR3 comprises 14 residues. The V segment lost 10 bases and the J segment 0 bases; nucleotides outside the gene matches: 8. Germline CDR1 is ENHRY and CDR2 is SYGVKD. DNA of the CDR3: TGTGCCACTAACTCCGGACAGGGCTCCTACGAGCAGTACTTC. Encoded protein: CATNSGQGSYEQYF.

The rearrangement links TRBV11-2 to TRBJ1-1; TRBD1 agrees at 7 bases. This CDR3 has 16 residues. Germline-derived CDR1 and CDR2 are SGHAT and FQNNGV. Unmatched junction bases numbered 5, after V lost 1 base and J lost 0 bases. The CDR3 region is CASSLGGTAVNTEAFF. Here the CDR3 DNA reads TGTGCCAGCAGCTTAGGAGGGACAGCTGTGAACACTGAAGCTTTCTTT.

V is TRBV6-5 and J is TRBJ1-3; D is unresolved. Between the trimmed V and J ends, which lost 5 bases and 9 bases, there was a span of 14 bases. The CDR3 sequence is 13 residues long. Germline V gene sequence: CDR1 MNHEY, CDR2 SVGAGI. CDR3 protein: CASSTDIGRTIYF. CDR3 DNA sequence: TGTGCCAGCAGTACCGATATTGGACGCACCATATATTTT.

The rearrangement joins TRBV11-2 to TRBJ2-1, with 9 bases matching TRBD2. V lost 1 base and J lost 3; bases outside the gene matches: 10. Germline CDR1 SGHAT, CDR2 FQNNGV. The CDR3 has 18 residues. Here the CDR3 reads CASSLGVGGAGGYNEQFF. The DNA of the CDR3 is TGTGCCAGCAGCTTAGGGGTCGGGGGAGCGGGAGGCTACAATGAGCAGTTCTTC.

The chain has TRBV5-4 and TRBJ2-5; no clear D. The germline CDR1 and CDR2 sequences are SGHNT and YYREEE (reference sequence). V was shortened by 4 bases and J by 5 bases, with 12 bases between the two germline ends. The CDR3 has 13 amino acids. The CDR3 reads CASSPDSRETQYF. For the CDR3, the DNA is TGTGCCAGCAGCCCGGATTCACGGGAGACCCAGTACTTC.

This clone occurred once. CDR3 residues: CASSLVQGGAKLFF. CDR3 in DNA: TGTGCCAGCAGTTTAGTACAGGGAGGTGCGAAACTGTTTTTT. The chain links TRBV28 to TRBJ1-4; D is possibly TRBD1 (6 bases). CDR1 and CDR2 from the germline V gene are MDHEN and SYDVKM. The CDR3 is made up of 14 amino acids. Trimming shortened V by 2 bases and J by 11 bases, and 15 bases separated the two germline ends.

The table lists this clone with a count of one. The V and J genes are TRBV11-1 and TRBJ2-5, with D possibly TRBD1 on 6 matching bases. CDR3 length equals 15 residues. Germline loops: CDR1 SGHAT, CDR2 FQDESV (reference sequence). V was clipped by 3 bases and J by 1 base, with 12 bases between them. Here the CDR3 reads CASSFRSRGQETQYF. The CDR3 coding sequence is TGTGCCAGCAGCTTTAGATCCAGGGGCCAAGAGACCCAGTACTTC.